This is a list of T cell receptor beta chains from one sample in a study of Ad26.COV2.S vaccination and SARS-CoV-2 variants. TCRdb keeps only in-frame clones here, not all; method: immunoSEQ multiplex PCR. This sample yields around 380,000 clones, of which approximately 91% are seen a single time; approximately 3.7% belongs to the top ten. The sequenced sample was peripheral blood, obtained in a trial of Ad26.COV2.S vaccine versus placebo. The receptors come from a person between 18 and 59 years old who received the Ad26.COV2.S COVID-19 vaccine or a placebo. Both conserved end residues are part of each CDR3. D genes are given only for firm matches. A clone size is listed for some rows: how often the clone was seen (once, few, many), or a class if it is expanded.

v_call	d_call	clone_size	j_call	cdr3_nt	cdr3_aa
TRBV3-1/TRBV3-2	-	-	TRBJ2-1	TGTGCCAGCAGCCAAGAGGTGTGGGGGCTTTCCTACAATGAGCAGTTCTTC	CASSQEVWGLSYNEQFF
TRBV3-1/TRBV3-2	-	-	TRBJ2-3	TGTGCCAGCAGCAGGACCGAAGGGGGAGATACGCAGTATTTT	CASSRTEGGDTQYF
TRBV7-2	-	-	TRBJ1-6	TGTGCCAGCAGCTTAGATGGAGGCAGCCTCTATAATTCACCCCTCCACTTT	CASSLDGGSLYNSPLHF
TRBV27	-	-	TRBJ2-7	TGTGCCAGCAGTCCACGACCATGGCAGGGCGCCTACGAGCAGTACTTC	CASSPRPWQGAYEQYF
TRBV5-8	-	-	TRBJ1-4	TGTGCCAGCAGCTTGGGACAGGCCGATGAAAAACTGTTTTTT	CASSLGQADEKLFF
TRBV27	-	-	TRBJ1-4	TGTGCCAGCAGTTCAGTAGTCGGGGGAACTAATGAAAAACTGTTTTTT	CASSSVVGGTNEKLFF
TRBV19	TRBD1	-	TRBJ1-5	TGTGCCAGTAGTACCACTGGGACAGCCATAAGCAATCAGCCCCAGCATTTT	CASSTTGTAISNQPQHF
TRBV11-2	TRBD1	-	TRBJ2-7	TGTGCCAGCAGCACAGGGACAGGGCTCTACGAGCAGTACTTC	CASSTGTGLYEQYF
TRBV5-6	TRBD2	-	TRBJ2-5	TGTGCCACATTAGCGGGGGTTAAAGAGACCCAGTACTTC	CATLAGVKETQYF
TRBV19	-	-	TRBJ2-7	TGTGCCAGTAGTATGGGGGGGACAGGCGAAGCCTACGAGCAGTACTTC	CASSMGGTGEAYEQYF
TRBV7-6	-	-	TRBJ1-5	TGTGCCAGCAGCTTGGACGGATATCAGCCCCAGCATTTT	CASSLDGYQPQHF
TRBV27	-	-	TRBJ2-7	TGTGCCAGCAGTCCGATAGCGGGACAGAAGACCTACGAGCAGTACTTC	CASSPIAGQKTYEQYF
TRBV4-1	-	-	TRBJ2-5	TGCGCCAGCAGCCAAGATCTGCTGGGGCCCTCAAGAAGGGCCCAGTACTTC	CASSQDLLGPSRRAQYF
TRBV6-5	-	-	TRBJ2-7	TGTGCCAGCACGACAACCTACGAGCAGTACTTC	CASTTTYEQYF
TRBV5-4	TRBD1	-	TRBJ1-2	TGTGCCAGCAGTTACGCCGGACAGGGGGTCCATGGCTACACCTTC	CASSYAGQGVHGYTF
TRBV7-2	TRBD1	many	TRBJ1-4	TGTGCCAGCAGCTTACTGGGGGACAGTGGATCGTCTAGCGAAAAACTGTTTTTT	CASSLLGDSGSSSEKLFF
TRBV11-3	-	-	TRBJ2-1	TGTGCCAGCAGCCAAAATCCCTCGATTGGCGAGCAGTTCTTC	CASSQNPSIGEQFF
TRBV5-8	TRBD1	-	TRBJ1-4	TGTGCCAGCAGCAAGGGACAGTCAAATGAAAAACTGTTTTTT	CASSKGQSNEKLFF
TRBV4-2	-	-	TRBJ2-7	TGTGCCAGCAGCCAAGTCCAGGGAGATTCCTACGAGCAGTACTTC	CASSQVQGDSYEQYF
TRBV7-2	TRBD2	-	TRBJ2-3	TGTGCCAGCAGCTCGGGACTAGCGGGGGACTACACAGATACGCAGTATTTT	CASSSGLAGDYTDTQYF
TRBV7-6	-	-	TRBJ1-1	TGTGCCAGCAGCTTAGAAGTTAACACTGAAGCTTTCTTT	CASSLEVNTEAFF
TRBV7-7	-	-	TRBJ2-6	TGTGCCAGCAGCGACCAGCTCTCTGGGGCCAACGTCCTGACTTTC	CASSDQLSGANVLTF
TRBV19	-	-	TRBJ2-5	TGTGCCAGTAGTATTCAGGGTCGGGCAGAGACCCAGTACTTC	CASSIQGRAETQYF
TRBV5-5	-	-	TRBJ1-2	TGTGCCAGCAGCACCCGAGCGGGGGCTGACTATGGCTACACCTTC	CASSTRAGADYGYTF
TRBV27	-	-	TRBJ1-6	TGTGCCACTAAACGGCGGGACTCAAATTCACCCCTCCACTTT	CATKRRDSNSPLHF
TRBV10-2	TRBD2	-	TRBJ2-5	TGCGCCATCAAAGCGGGAGGGGCCCAGACCCAGTACTTC	CAIKAGGAQTQYF
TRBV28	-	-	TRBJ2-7	TGTGCCAGCAGTCCGAGACAGGTCCGATACGAGCAGTACTTC	CASSPRQVRYEQYF
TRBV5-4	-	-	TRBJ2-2	TGTGCCAGCAGCTTGGGAGACTGGGGCGGGGAGCTGTTTTTT	CASSLGDWGGELFF
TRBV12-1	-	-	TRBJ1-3	TGTGCCAGCAGCTGGAATCGACCCCTCACTCGGAGGGCTGGAAACACCATATATTTT	CASSWNRPLTRRAGNTIYF
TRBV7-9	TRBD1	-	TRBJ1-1	TGTGCCAGCAGCCGGGGACAGACAAAGATGAACACTGAAGCTTTCTTT	CASSRGQTKMNTEAFF
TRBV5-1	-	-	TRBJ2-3	TGCGCCAGCAGCTTGGATGGTACGCAGTATTTT	CASSLDGTQYF
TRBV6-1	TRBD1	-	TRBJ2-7	TGTGCCAGCAGTGAGGGGACAGGGCGGTACGAGCAGTACTTC	CASSEGTGRYEQYF
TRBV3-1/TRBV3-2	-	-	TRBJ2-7	TGTGCCAGCAGCCACGCTCCGGGTGCCCACGAGCAGTACTTC	CASSHAPGAHEQYF
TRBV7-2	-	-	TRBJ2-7	TGTGCCAGCAGCCGCCCCGGGGGTAAATACGAGCAGTACTTC	CASSRPGGKYEQYF
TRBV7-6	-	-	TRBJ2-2	TGTGCCAGCAGCTTAGGAAGGAACACCGGGGAGCTGTTTTTT	CASSLGRNTGELFF
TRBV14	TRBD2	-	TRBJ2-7	TGTGCCAGCAGCCCTAGTACAAGGATCGGGGAGGGCGAGCAGTACTTC	CASSPSTRIGEGEQYF
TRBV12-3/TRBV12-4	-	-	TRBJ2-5	TGTGCCAGCAGTTGGACGGGGGAGACCCAGTACTTC	CASSWTGETQYF
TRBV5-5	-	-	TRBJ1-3	TGTGCCAGCAGCCAGGAGGGAATTTATGGAAACACCATATATTTT	CASSQEGIYGNTIYF
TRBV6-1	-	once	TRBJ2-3	TGTGCCAGCAGTGGCGGTCTAGCGCATAGCACAGATACGCAGTATTTT	CASSGGLAHSTDTQYF
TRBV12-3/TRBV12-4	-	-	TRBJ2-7	TGTGCCAGCAGTTTGGGGGAGTCCTACGAGCAGTACTTC	CASSLGESYEQYF
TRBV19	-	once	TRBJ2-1	TGTGCCAGTAATCTTAAGTGGGGATCCTACAATGAGCAGTTCTTC	CASNLKWGSYNEQFF